This T cell receptor (beta chain) stems from a study of blood T cell repertoires in COVID-19. Either two negative PCRs, clearance, or symptom resolution qualified Cohort 3 donors as recovered. Sequenced by immunoSEQ multiplex PCR; TCRdb stores in-frame clones only, minus some. The repertoire holds about 380,000 clones, with more than 70% as singletons. The V end was cut by 1 base, the J end by 11 bases, with 14 bases between. The CDR3 loop spans 13 amino acids. CDR1 LGHDT and CDR2 YNNKEL come from the germline V gene (reference sequence). The chain combines TRBV3-1 (or the pseudogene TRBV3-2) with TRBJ1-1; D gene uncertain. Material: PBMCs or T cells enriched from blood (not recorded which). This receptor was taken from a man younger than 45 who had recovered from COVID-19. The CDR3 bases are TGTGCCAGCAGCCAAGTTGGAGACGTTGGGGCTTTCTTT. Translation gives CASSQVGDVGAFF.